The entry below gives a single T cell receptor (beta chain) sequence along with its context. Only Caucasian adults living in Nashville, Tennessee served as donors. This entry belongs to a study of shared clonotypes between healthy human individuals. CDR1 and CDR2 (germline): SGHRS, YFSETQ. The CDR3 extends over 17 amino acids. With 7 bases removed from V and 6 bases from J, the gap between germline ends came to 25 bases. The assay was immunoSEQ multiplex PCR, and TCRdb's table has in-frame clones only and misses some. Of some 450,000 clones listed, over 60% are singletons. The chain carries TRBV5-1 and TRBJ2-2; D may be TRBD1 (6 bases). This TCR was sampled from a woman in her thirties or forties in good health. Some clones in this sample may be carry-over from other donors' samples. Sequencing was carried out using PBMCs. CDR3 sequence (DNA): TGCGCCAGCGGCACTGGTGGGGGCAGGGATCGGTCCGGGGAGCTGTTTTTT. Translation: CASGTGGGRDRSGELFF.